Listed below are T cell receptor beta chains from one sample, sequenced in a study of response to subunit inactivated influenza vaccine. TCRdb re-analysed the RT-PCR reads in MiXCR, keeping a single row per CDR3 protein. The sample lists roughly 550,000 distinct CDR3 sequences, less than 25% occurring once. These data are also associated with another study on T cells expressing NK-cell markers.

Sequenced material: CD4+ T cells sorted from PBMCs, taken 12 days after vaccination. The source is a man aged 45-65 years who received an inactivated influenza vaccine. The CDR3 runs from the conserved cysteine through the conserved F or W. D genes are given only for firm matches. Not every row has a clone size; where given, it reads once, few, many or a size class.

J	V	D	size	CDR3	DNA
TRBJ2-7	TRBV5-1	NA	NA	CASSLASGRVTYEQYF	TGCGCCAGCAGCTTGGCCTCGGGCAGGGTGACCTACGAGCAGTACTTC
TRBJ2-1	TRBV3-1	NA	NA	CASSPEGAYNEQFF	TGTGCCAGCAGCCCGGAGGGCGCCTACAATGAGCAGTTCTTC
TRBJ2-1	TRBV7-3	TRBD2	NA	CASSLSGRAVEQFF	TGTGCCAGCAGCTTATCCGGGAGGGCCGTAGAGCAGTTCTTC
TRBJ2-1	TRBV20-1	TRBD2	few	CSAAGLGYNEQFF	TGCAGTGCGGCGGGACTAGGGTACAATGAGCAGTTCTTC
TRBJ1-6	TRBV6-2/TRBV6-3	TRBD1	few	CASSRLGQGNSPLHF	TGTGCCAGCAGCCGACTGGGACAGGGAAATTCACCCCTCCACTTT
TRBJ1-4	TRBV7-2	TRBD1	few	CASSRQGGGHVYEKLFF	TGTGCCAGCAGCAGACAGGGAGGGGGGCACGTATATGAAAAACTGTTTTTT
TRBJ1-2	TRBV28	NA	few	CASSLGGVKGYTF	TGTGCCAGCAGTTTAGGGGGAGTGAAGGGCTACACCTTC
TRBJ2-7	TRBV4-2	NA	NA	CASSQTGRRDYEQYF	TGTGCCAGCAGCCAGACGGGACGGCGGGACTACGAGCAGTACTTC
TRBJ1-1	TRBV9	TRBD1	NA	CASSTRQGAGTEAFF	TGTGCCAGCAGCACAAGACAGGGGGCGGGCACTGAAGCTTTCTTT
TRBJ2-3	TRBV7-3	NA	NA	CASSPYGQSTDTQYF	TGTGCCAGCAGCCCTTATGGTCAGAGCACAGATACGCAGTATTTT
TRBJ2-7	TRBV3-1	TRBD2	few	CASSQVFAGVLISYEQYF	TGTGCCAGCAGCCAAGTGTTTGCGGGAGTCCTAATATCCTACGAGCAGTACTTC
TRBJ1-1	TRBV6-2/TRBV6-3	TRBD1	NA	CASSPGDRRGSEAFF	TGTGCCAGCAGTCCCGGGGACAGGAGGGGGTCTGAAGCTTTCTTT
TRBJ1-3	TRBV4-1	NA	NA	CASSEATVSGNTIYF	TGCGCCAGCAGCGAAGCTACCGTGAGTGGAAACACCATATATTTT
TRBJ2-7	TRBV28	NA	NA	CASSAGTPAYEQYF	TGTGCCAGCAGCGCCGGGACACCGGCCTACGAGCAGTACTTC
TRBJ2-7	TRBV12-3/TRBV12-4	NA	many	CASSPGITYEQYF	TGTGCCAGCAGTCCGGGTATTACCTACGAGCAGTACTTC
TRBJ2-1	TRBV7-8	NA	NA	CASSPLAGRNEQFF	TGTGCCAGCAGCCCCCTCGCGGGAAGGAATGAGCAGTTCTTC
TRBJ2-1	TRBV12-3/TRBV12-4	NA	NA	CASSLGNQNVEQFF	TGTGCCAGCAGTTTAGGCAATCAGAATGTTGAGCAGTTCTTC
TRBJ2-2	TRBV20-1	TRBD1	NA	CSARTRGHTGELFF	TGCAGTGCTAGGACCAGGGGGCACACCGGGGAGCTGTTTTTT
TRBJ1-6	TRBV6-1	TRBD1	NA	CASLGQGARNSPLHF	TGTGCCAGCCTGGGACAGGGGGCGCGTAATTCACCCCTCCACTTT
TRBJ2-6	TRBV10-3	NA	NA	CAISDLISGANVLTF	TGTGCCATCAGTGACCTAATCTCTGGGGCCAACGTCCTGACTTTC
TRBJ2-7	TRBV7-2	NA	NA	CASSSFAGRYEQYF	TGTGCCAGCAGCTCTTTCGCGGGAAGGTACGAGCAGTACTTC
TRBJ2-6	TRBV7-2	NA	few	CASTSARSGANVLTF	TGTGCCAGCACCTCTGCTAGGTCTGGGGCCAACGTCCTGACTTTC
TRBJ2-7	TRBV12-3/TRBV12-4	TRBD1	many	CASSAPPGQGSYEQYF	TGTGCCAGCAGTGCCCCCCCGGGACAGGGCTCCTACGAGCAGTACTTC
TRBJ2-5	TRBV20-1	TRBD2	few	CSSAGTSGRAGETQYF	TGCAGTTCCGCCGGGACTAGCGGGAGGGCCGGGGAGACCCAGTACTTC
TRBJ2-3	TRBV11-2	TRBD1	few	CASSLRGTGERWAGTDTQYF	TGTGCCAGCAGCCTTAGGGGGACAGGGGAGCGGTGGGCAGGCACAGATACGCAGTATTTT
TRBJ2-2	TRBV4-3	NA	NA	CASSQDAAGELFF	TGCGCCAGCAGCCAAGATGCTGCCGGGGAGCTGTTTTTT
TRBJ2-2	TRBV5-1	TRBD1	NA	CASTRTGTPGELFF	TGCGCCAGCACCCGGACAGGGACCCCCGGGGAGCTGTTTTTT
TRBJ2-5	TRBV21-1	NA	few	CASRRDIQETQYF	TGTGCCAGCCGAAGGGACATTCAAGAGACCCAGTACTTC
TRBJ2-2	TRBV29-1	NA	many	CSVENAMNTGELFF	TGCAGCGTTGAAAATGCGATGAACACCGGGGAGCTGTTTTTT
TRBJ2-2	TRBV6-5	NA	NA	CASSYFYTGELFF	TGTGCCAGCAGTTATTTCTACACCGGGGAGCTGTTTTTT
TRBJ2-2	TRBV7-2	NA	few	CASSPRGGLNTGELFF	TGTGCCAGCAGCCCCCGAGGGGGATTGAACACCGGGGAGCTGTTTTTT
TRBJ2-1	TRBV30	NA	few	CAWSLGRGYNEQFF	TGTGCCTGGAGTCTCGGTAGGGGATACAATGAGCAGTTCTTC
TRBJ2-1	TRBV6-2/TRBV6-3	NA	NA	CASSQWEWGEQFF	TGTGCCAGCAGTCAATGGGAATGGGGCGAGCAGTTCTTC
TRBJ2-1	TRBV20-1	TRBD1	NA	CSASTGGSYSYNEQFF	TGCAGTGCCTCGACAGGGGGAAGTTACTCCTACAATGAGCAGTTCTTC
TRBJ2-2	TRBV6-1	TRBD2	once	CASSHYSGLAGTHTGELFF	TGTGCCAGCAGTCATTACTCCGGACTAGCGGGAACGCACACCGGGGAGCTGTTTTTT
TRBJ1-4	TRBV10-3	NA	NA	CAISEGDNEKLFF	TGTGCCATCAGTGAAGGGGATAATGAAAAACTGTTTTTT
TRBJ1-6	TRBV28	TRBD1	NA	CASSLWGLPGQDNSPLHF	TGTGCCAGCAGTTTATGGGGCCTACCGGGACAGGATAATTCACCCCTCCACTTT
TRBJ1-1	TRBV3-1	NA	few	CASSQVGRTEAFF	TGTGCCAGCAGCCAAGTCGGGAGGACTGAAGCTTTCTTT
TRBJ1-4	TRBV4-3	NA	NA	CASSQARATNEKLFF	TGCGCCAGCAGCCAAGCACGGGCAACTAATGAAAAACTGTTTTTT
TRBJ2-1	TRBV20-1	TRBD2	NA	CSAREAGLLYNEQFF	TGCAGTGCTAGGGAAGCGGGACTATTATACAATGAGCAGTTCTTC
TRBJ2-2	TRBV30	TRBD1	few	CAWRQGAGELFF	TGTGCCTGGAGACAGGGGGCCGGGGAGCTGTTTTTT
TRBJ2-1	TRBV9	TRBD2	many	CASSVTSGVYNEQFF	TGTGCCAGCAGCGTAACTAGCGGGGTCTACAATGAGCAGTTCTTC
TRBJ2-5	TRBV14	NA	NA	CASSQYSGQETQYF	TGTGCCAGCAGCCAATACTCAGGTCAAGAGACCCAGTACTTC
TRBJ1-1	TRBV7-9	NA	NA	CASSPLASNTEAFF	TGTGCCAGCAGCCCCCTAGCTTCGAACACTGAAGCTTTCTTT
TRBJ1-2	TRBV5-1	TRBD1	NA	CASSPRTGDIFNYGYTF	TGCGCCAGCAGCCCGAGGACAGGGGATATATTTAACTATGGCTACACCTTC
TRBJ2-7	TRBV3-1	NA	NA	CASSQGHFYEQYF	TGTGCCAGCAGCCAAGGACATTTCTACGAGCAGTACTTC
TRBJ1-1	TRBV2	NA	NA	CASSQDRSPMNTEAFF	TGTGCCAGCAGCCAGGACAGAAGTCCTATGAACACTGAAGCTTTCTTT